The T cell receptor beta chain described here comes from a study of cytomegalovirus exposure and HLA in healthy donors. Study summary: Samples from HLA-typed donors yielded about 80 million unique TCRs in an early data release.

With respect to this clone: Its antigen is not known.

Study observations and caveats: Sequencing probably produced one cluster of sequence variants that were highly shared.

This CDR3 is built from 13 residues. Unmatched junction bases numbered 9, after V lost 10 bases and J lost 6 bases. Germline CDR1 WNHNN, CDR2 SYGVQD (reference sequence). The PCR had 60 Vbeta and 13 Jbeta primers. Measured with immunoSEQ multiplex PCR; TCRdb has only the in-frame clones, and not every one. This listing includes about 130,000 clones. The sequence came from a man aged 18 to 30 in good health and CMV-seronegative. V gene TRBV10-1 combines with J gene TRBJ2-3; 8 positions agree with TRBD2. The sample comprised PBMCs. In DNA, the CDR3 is TGCGCCATCAGCACGGGAGGGTCGGATACGCAGTATTTT. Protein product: CAISTGGSDTQYF.